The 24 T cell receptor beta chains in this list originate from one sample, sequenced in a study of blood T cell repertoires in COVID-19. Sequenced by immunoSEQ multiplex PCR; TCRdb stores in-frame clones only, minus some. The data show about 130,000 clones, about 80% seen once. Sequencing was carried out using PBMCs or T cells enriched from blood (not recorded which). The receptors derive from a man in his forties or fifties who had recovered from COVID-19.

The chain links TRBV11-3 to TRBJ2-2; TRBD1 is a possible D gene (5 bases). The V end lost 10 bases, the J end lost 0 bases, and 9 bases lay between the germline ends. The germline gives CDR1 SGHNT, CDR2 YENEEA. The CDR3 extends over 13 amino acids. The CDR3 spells CATGKANTGELFF. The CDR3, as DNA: TGTGCCACAGGGAAAGCGAACACCGGGGAGCTGTTTTTT.

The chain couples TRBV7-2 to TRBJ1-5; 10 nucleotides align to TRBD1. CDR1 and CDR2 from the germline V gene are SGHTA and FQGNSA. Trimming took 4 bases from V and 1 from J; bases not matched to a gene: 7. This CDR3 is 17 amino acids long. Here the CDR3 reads CASSSPLGQGSNQPQHF. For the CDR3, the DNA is TGTGCCAGCAGCTCGCCCCTGGGACAGGGGAGCAATCAGCCCCAGCATTTT.

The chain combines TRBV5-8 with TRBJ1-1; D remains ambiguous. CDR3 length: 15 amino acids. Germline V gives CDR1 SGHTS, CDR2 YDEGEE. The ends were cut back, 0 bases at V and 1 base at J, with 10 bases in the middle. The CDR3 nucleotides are TGTGCCAGCAGCTTGGAGCGCCAACGGAACACTGAAGCTTTCTTT. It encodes CASSLERQRNTEAFF.

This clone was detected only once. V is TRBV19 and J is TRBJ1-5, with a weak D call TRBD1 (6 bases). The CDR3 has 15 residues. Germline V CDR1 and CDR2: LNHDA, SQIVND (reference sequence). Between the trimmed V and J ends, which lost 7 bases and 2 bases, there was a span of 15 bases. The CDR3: CASTVTGLGNQPQHF. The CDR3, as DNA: TGTGCCAGTACCGTAACAGGGTTAGGCAATCAGCCCCAGCATTTT.

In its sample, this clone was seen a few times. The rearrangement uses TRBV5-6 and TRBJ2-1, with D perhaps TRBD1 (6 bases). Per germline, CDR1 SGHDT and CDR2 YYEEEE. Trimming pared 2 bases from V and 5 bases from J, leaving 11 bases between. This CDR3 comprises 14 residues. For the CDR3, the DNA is TGTGCCAGCAGCTTCCCAGGGGTTAACAATGAGCAGTTCTTC. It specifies CASSFPGVNNEQFF.

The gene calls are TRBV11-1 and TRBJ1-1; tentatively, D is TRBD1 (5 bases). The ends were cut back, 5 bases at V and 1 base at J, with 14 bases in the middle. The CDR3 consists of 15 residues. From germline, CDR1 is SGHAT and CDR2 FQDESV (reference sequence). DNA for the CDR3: TGTGCCAGCAGCCCTCCGGGGGAGTGGAACACTGAAGCTTTCTTT. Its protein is CASSPPGEWNTEAFF. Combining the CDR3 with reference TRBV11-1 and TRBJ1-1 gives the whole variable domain EAEVAQSPRYKITEKSQAVAFWCDPISGHATLYWYRQILGQGPELLVQFQDESVVDDSQLPKDRFSAERLKGVDSTLKIQPAELGDSAMYLCASSPPGEWNTEAFFGQGTRLTVV.

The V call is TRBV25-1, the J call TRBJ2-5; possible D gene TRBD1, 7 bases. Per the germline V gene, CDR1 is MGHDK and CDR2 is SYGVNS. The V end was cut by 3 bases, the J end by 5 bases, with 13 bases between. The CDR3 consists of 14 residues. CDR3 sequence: CASSDVRGEETQYF. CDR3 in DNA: TGTGCCAGCAGTGATGTCAGGGGGGAGGAGACCCAGTACTTC.

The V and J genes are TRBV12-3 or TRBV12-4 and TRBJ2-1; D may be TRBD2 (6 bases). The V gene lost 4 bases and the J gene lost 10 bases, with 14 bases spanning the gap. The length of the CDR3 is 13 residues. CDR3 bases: TGTGCCAGCAGTTGGGCCCGGGACTCCGAGCAGTTCTTC. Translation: CASSWARDSEQFF.

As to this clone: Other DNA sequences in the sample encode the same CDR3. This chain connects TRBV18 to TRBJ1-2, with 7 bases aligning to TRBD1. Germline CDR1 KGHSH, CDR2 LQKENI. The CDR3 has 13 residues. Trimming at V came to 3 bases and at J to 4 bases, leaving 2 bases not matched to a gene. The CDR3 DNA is TGTGCCAGCTCACCTGGGACAGCCTATGGCTACACCTTC. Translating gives CASSPGTAYGYTF.

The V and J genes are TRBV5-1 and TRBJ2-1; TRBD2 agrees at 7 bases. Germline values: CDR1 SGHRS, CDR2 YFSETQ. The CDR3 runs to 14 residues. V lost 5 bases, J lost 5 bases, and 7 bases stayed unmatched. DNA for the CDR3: TGCGCCAGCAGTCCCGCGGGAGACCACAATGAGCAGTTCTTC. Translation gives CASSPAGDHNEQFF.

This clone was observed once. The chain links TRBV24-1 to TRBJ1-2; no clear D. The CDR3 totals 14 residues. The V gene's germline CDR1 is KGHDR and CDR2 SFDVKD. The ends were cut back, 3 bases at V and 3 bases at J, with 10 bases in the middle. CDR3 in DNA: TGTGCCACCAGTGATCCGGACGGGGACTATGGCTACACCTTC. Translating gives CATSDPDGDYGYTF.

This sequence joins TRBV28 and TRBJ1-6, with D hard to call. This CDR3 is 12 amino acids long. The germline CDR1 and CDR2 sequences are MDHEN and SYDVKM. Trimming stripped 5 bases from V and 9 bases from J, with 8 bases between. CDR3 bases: TGTGCCAGCAGTCCCACCGGTTCACCCCTCCACTTT. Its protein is CASSPTGSPLHF.

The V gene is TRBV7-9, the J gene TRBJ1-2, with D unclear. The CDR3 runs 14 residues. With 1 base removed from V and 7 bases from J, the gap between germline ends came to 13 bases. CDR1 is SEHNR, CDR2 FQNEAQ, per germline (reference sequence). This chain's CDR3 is CASSLEVATTGYTF. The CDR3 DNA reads TGTGCCAGCAGCTTAGAGGTAGCTACAACTGGCTACACCTTC. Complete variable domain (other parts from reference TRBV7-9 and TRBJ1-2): DTGVSQNPRHKITKRGQNVTFRCDPISEHNRLYWYRQTLGQGPEFLTYFQNEAQLEKSRLLSDRFSAERPKGSFSTLEIQRTEQGDSAMYLCASSLEVATTGYTFGSGTRLTVV.

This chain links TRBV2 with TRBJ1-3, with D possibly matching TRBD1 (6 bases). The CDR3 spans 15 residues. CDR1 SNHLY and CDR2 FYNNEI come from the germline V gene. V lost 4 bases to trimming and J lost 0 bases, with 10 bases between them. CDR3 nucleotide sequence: TGTGCCAGCAGTGCAGGGGCCCGCTCTGGAAACACCATATATTTT. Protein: CASSAGARSGNTIYF.

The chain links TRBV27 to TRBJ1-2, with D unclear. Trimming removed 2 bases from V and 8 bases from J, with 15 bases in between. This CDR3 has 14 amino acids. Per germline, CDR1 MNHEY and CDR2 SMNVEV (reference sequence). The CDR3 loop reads CASSLGRARGGYTF. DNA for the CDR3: TGTGCCAGCAGTTTAGGAAGAGCCCGAGGCGGCTACACCTTC.

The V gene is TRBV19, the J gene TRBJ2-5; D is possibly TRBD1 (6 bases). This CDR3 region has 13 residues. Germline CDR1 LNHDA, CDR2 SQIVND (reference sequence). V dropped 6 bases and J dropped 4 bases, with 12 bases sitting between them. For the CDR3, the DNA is TGTGCCAGTAGCGTGAACAGGGCAGAGACCCAGTACTTC. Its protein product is CASSVNRAETQYF.

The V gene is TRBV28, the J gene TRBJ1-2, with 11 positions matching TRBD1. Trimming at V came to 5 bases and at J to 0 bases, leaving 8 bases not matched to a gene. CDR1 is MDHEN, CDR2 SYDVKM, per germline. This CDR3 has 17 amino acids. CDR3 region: CASSPGTGGGPNYGYTF. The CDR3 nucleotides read TGTGCCAGCAGTCCAGGGACAGGGGGAGGCCCTAACTATGGCTACACCTTC.

CDR3 DNA sequence: TGTGCCAGCAGTTACACAGCCAACACTGAAGCTTTCTTT. This translates into CASSYTANTEAFF. The chain uses TRBV12-3 or TRBV12-4 and TRBJ1-1; D unresolved. Trimming cost V 4 bases and J 2 bases, with 8 bases left between them. The CDR3 covers 13 residues.

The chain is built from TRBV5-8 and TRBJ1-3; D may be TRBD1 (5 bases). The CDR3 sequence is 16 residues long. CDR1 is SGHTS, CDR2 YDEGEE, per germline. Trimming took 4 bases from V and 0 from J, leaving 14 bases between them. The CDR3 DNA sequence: TGTGCCAGCAGCCCGGTCAGGGAGGCCTCTGGAAACACCATATATTTT. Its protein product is CASSPVREASGNTIYF. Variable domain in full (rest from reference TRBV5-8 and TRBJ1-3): EAGVTQSPTHLIKTRGQQATLRCSPISGHTSVYWYQQALGLGLQFLLWYDEGEERNRGNFPPRFSGRQFPNYSSELNVNALELEDSALYLCASSPVREASGNTIYFGEGSWLTVV.

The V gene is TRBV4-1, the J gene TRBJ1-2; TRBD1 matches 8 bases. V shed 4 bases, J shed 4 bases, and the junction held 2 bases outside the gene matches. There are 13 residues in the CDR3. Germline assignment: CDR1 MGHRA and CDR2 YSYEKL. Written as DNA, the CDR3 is TGCGCCAGCAGCCCCGGACAGGGCTATGGCTACACCTTC. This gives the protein CASSPGQGYGYTF.

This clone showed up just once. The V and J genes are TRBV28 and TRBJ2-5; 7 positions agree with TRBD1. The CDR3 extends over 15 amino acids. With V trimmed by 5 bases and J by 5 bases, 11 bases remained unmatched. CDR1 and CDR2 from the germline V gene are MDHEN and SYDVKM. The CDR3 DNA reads TGTGCCAGCAGTACAACCAGGGGGTCCGGGGAGACCCAGTACTTC. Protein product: CASSTTRGSGETQYF.

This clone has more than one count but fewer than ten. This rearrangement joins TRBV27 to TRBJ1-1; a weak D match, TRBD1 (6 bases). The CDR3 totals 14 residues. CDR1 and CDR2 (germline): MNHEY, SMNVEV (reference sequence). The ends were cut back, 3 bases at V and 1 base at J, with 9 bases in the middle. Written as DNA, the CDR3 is TGTGCCAGCAGTTTGGGAGGGGGGAACACTGAAGCTTTCTTT. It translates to CASSLGGGNTEAFF.

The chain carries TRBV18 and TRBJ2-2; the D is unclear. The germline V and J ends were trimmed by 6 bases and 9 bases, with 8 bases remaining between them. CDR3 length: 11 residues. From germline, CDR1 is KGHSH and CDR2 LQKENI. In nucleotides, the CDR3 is TGTGCCAGCTCGGAGAGCCGGGAGCTGTTTTTT. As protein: CASSESRELFF.

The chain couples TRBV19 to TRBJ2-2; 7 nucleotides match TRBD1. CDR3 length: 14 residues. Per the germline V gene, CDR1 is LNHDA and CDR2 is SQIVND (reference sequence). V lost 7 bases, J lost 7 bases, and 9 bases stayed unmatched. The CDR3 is CASTHGQASGELFF. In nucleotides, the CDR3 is TGTGCCAGTACCCACGGACAGGCAAGCGGGGAGCTGTTTTTT.